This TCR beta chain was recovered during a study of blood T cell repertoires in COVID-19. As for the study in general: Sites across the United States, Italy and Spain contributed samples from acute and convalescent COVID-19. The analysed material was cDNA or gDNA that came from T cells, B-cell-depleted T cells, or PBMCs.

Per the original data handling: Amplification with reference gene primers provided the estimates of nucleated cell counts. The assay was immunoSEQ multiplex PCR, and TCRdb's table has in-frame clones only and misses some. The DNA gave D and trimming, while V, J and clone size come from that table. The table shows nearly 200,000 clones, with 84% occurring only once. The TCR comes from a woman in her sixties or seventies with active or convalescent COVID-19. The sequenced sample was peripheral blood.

CDR3 in amino acids: CASSPRSGPSYEQYF. CDR3 DNA sequence: TGCGCCAGCAGCCCCCGGAGCGGGCCCAGCTACGAGCAGTACTTC. The genes are TRBV5-1 and TRBJ2-7, with D possibly matching TRBD2 (6 bases). The CDR3 contains 15 residues. V was shortened by 4 bases and J by 3 bases, with 17 bases between the two germline ends. Germline loops: CDR1 SGHRS, CDR2 YFSETQ.